Listed below are T cell receptor beta chains from one sample, sequenced in a study of shared clonotypes between healthy human individuals. Method: immunoSEQ multiplex PCR; TCRdb's copy keeps in-frame clones and lacks some. Here the sample spans 1,500,000 or so clones, about 96% being singletons. Sequencing was done on a sample of naive CD4+ T cells sorted from blood. These receptors all stem from a man aged 25 to 40 in good health. Both conserved end residues are part of each CDR3. D genes are given only for firm matches. A clone size is listed for some rows: how often the clone was seen (once, few, many), or a class if it is expanded.

J: TRBJ1-1
D: NA
V: TRBV18
size: NA
CDR3: CASSPKRGPEAFF
DNA: TGTGCCAGCTCACCAAAGAGAGGGCCTGAAGCTTTCTTT

J: TRBJ2-5
D: TRBD2
V: TRBV7-6
size: NA
CDR3: CASRVSGSSGAQETQYF
DNA: TGTGCCAGCAGGGTTAGCGGGAGCTCGGGCGCCCAAGAGACCCAGTACTTC

J: TRBJ2-1
D: NA
V: TRBV7-3
size: NA
CDR3: CASSPHPALSSYNEQFF
DNA: TGTGCCAGCAGCCCCCACCCGGCCCTCAGCTCCTACAATGAGCAGTTCTTC

J: TRBJ2-7
D: NA
V: TRBV21-1
size: NA
CDR3: CASSTRGLAGGHSYEQYF
DNA: TGTGCCAGCAGCACCAGAGGACTAGCGGGAGGGCACTCCTACGAGCAGTACTTC

J: TRBJ2-3
D: TRBD1
V: TRBV5-6
size: NA
CDR3: CASSFGAGGVSTDTQYF
DNA: TGTGCCAGCAGCTTTGGGGCAGGGGGCGTATCCACAGATACGCAGTATTTT

J: TRBJ1-2
D: NA
V: TRBV19
size: NA
CDR3: CASSRHQIDKYGYTF
DNA: TGTGCCAGTAGCCGTCACCAGATCGACAAATATGGCTACACCTTC

J: TRBJ2-1
D: TRBD1
V: TRBV2
size: NA
CDR3: CASRRTGGLTEQFF
DNA: TGTGCCAGCAGGAGGACAGGGGGATTGACTGAGCAGTTCTTC

J: TRBJ2-3
D: NA
V: TRBV10-3
size: NA
CDR3: CAISESRDSYADTQYF
DNA: TGTGCCATCAGTGAGTCTAGAGACAGCTATGCAGATACGCAGTATTTT

J: TRBJ2-1
D: NA
V: TRBV7-2
size: NA
CDR3: CASSLAFRDEQFF
DNA: TGTGCCAGCAGCTTAGCGTTTCGGGATGAGCAGTTCTTC

J: TRBJ2-1
D: NA
V: TRBV6-1
size: NA
CDR3: CASSESSWEQFF
DNA: TGTGCCAGCAGTGAATCTAGCTGGGAGCAGTTCTTC

J: TRBJ2-7
D: NA
V: TRBV9
size: NA
CDR3: CASSAAQGSYEQYF
DNA: TGTGCCAGCAGTGCGGCACAGGGCTCCTACGAGCAGTACTTC

J: TRBJ1-4
D: NA
V: TRBV6-5
size: NA
CDR3: CASSYTGTGDEKLFF
DNA: TGTGCCAGCAGTTACACTGGCACCGGTGATGAAAAACTGTTTTTT

J: TRBJ1-3
D: NA
V: TRBV30
size: NA
CDR3: CAWSVDTLRGNTIYF
DNA: TGTGCCTGGAGTGTAGACACGCTCCGGGGAAACACCATATATTTT

J: TRBJ2-7
D: NA
V: TRBV7-9
size: NA
CDR3: CASSFSLYEQYF
DNA: TGTGCCAGCAGCTTCTCTCTCTACGAGCAGTACTTC

J: TRBJ2-2
D: NA
V: TRBV28
size: NA
CDR3: CASSPPGNTGELFF
DNA: TGTGCCAGCAGTCCCCCGGGGAACACCGGGGAGCTGTTTTTT

J: TRBJ2-2
D: TRBD2
V: TRBV29-1
size: once
CDR3: CSAASFLSGRDTGELFF
DNA: TGCAGCGCCGCCAGTTTCCTTAGCGGGAGGGATACCGGGGAGCTGTTTTTT

J: TRBJ1-2
D: NA
V: TRBV10-3
size: few
CDR3: CAISVHEANYGYTF
DNA: TGTGCCATCAGTGTCCACGAAGCTAACTATGGCTACACCTTC

J: TRBJ2-1
D: NA
V: TRBV9
size: NA
CDR3: CASSVGETTEQFF
DNA: TGTGCCAGCAGCGTAGGGGAAACGACTGAGCAGTTCTTC

J: TRBJ2-2
D: NA
V: TRBV10-1
size: once
CDR3: CASSEYLNTGELFF
DNA: TGCGCCAGCAGTGAGTACTTGAACACCGGGGAGCTGTTTTTT

J: TRBJ2-3
D: TRBD2
V: TRBV6-5
size: once
CDR3: CASRGTSGRTDTQYF
DNA: TGTGCCAGCAGGGGGACTAGCGGGCGCACAGATACGCAGTATTTT

J: TRBJ2-7
D: NA
V: TRBV25-1
size: NA
CDR3: CASSEYPGGPYEQYF
DNA: TGTGCCAGCAGTGAATATCCAGGAGGCCCCTACGAGCAGTACTTC

J: TRBJ2-1
D: TRBD2
V: TRBV5-1
size: NA
CDR3: CASSLGLAGENEQFF
DNA: TGCGCCAGCAGCCTCGGACTAGCGGGAGAGAATGAGCAGTTCTTC

J: TRBJ1-2
D: NA
V: TRBV28
size: NA
CDR3: CASSLDRYYGYTF
DNA: TGTGCCAGCAGTTTAGACCGGTACTATGGCTACACCTTC

J: TRBJ2-1
D: NA
V: TRBV5-5
size: NA
CDR3: CASSLGPGLNEQFF
DNA: TGTGCCAGCAGCTTGGGACCGGGATTAAATGAGCAGTTCTTC

J: TRBJ2-7
D: TRBD1
V: TRBV4-2
size: NA
CDR3: CASSQDPRPGQGAYEQYF
DNA: TGTGCCAGCAGCCAAGACCCCCGTCCGGGACAGGGGGCGTACGAGCAGTACTTC

J: TRBJ2-1
D: NA
V: TRBV7-6
size: NA
CDR3: CASSLVLLSSSYNEQFF
DNA: TGTGCCAGCAGCTTAGTTTTATTGTCGAGCTCCTACAATGAGCAGTTCTTC

J: TRBJ2-1
D: NA
V: TRBV5-4
size: NA
CDR3: CASSFRDTYNEQFF
DNA: TGTGCCAGCAGCTTTCGGGACACCTACAATGAGCAGTTCTTC

J: TRBJ1-2
D: NA
V: TRBV4-3
size: NA
CDR3: CASSQIGDYGYTF
DNA: TGCGCCAGCAGCCAAATAGGGGACTATGGCTACACCTTC

J: TRBJ1-4
D: TRBD1
V: TRBV19
size: NA
CDR3: CASSHGQGSTNEKLFF
DNA: TGTGCCAGTAGCCACGGACAGGGTTCCACTAATGAAAAACTGTTTTTT

J: TRBJ1-2
D: TRBD1
V: TRBV7-8
size: NA
CDR3: CASSPDRGLANYGYTF
DNA: TGTGCCAGCAGCCCGGACAGGGGGCTAGCTAACTATGGCTACACCTTC

J: TRBJ1-2
D: NA
V: TRBV18
size: NA
CDR3: CASSLPGGNGYTF
DNA: TGTGCCAGCTCACTCCCCGGGGGGAATGGCTACACCTTC

J: TRBJ2-5
D: TRBD2
V: TRBV5-1
size: NA
CDR3: CASSLGGGGETQYF
DNA: TGCGCCAGCAGCTTGGGCGGGGGAGGTGAGACCCAGTACTTC

J: TRBJ2-7
D: NA
V: TRBV9
size: NA
CDR3: CASSTGTYLNEQYF
DNA: TGTGCCAGCAGCACAGGGACATACCTTAACGAGCAGTACTTC

J: TRBJ2-7
D: NA
V: TRBV14
size: NA
CDR3: CASSQGLVPTYEQYF
DNA: TGTGCCAGCAGCCAAGGGTTGGTACCTACCTACGAGCAGTACTTC

J: TRBJ2-3
D: NA
V: TRBV5-1
size: NA
CDR3: CASSKGPTDTQYF
DNA: TGCGCCAGCAGTAAGGGGCCGACAGATACGCAGTATTTT

J: TRBJ1-4
D: NA
V: TRBV29-1
size: NA
CDR3: CSVEDPTVNEKLFF
DNA: TGCAGCGTTGAAGATCCCACGGTGAATGAAAAACTGTTTTTT

J: TRBJ2-1
D: NA
V: TRBV7-3
size: NA
CDR3: CASSPSGRGNEQFF
DNA: TGTGCCAGCAGCCCCAGCGGAAGAGGCAATGAGCAGTTCTTC

J: TRBJ1-1
D: NA
V: TRBV10-2
size: NA
CDR3: CASSETWPFRDTEAFF
DNA: TGCGCCAGCAGTGAGACCTGGCCATTCCGTGACACTGAAGCTTTCTTT

J: TRBJ2-1
D: NA
V: TRBV4-1
size: NA
CDR3: CASSPRASDEQFF
DNA: TGCGCCAGCAGCCCCCGGGCCAGCGATGAGCAGTTCTTC

J: TRBJ1-3
D: NA
V: TRBV14
size: once
CDR3: CASSQFRGPISGNTIYF
DNA: TGTGCCAGCAGCCAATTTCGGGGACCCATCTCTGGAAACACCATATATTTT

J: TRBJ2-1
D: NA
V: TRBV5-1
size: NA
CDR3: CASSGAGAAYNEQFF
DNA: TGCGCCAGCAGCGGGGCAGGGGCCGCCTACAATGAGCAGTTCTTC

J: TRBJ2-3
D: TRBD2
V: TRBV2
size: NA
CDR3: CASSPGLAGGTDTQYF
DNA: TGTGCCAGCAGCCCCGGACTAGCGGGGGGGACAGATACGCAGTATTTT

J: TRBJ2-1
D: NA
V: TRBV7-6
size: NA
CDR3: CASSPRDGEQFF
DNA: TGTGCCAGCAGCCCCAGGGATGGTGAGCAGTTCTTC

J: TRBJ2-1
D: TRBD2
V: TRBV6-5
size: few
CDR3: CASSLGLAGVGNEQFF
DNA: TGTGCCAGCAGTTTGGGACTAGCGGGAGTAGGGAATGAGCAGTTCTTC

J: TRBJ2-2
D: TRBD2
V: TRBV5-1
size: NA
CDR3: CASRGGTSGSPANTGELFF
DNA: TGCGCCAGCAGGGGCGGGACTAGCGGGAGTCCTGCGAACACCGGGGAGCTGTTTTTT

J: TRBJ2-4
D: NA
V: TRBV30
size: NA
CDR3: CAWSVGGPQYF
DNA: TGTGCCTGGAGTGTCGGGGGACCTCAGTACTTC

J: TRBJ1-2
D: TRBD1
V: TRBV7-9
size: NA
CDR3: CASSIPGTATGGYTF
DNA: TGTGCCAGCAGCATCCCCGGGACAGCGACGGGTGGCTACACCTTC

J: TRBJ2-5
D: TRBD2
V: TRBV7-2
size: NA
CDR3: CASGRTSAQETQYF
DNA: TGTGCCAGCGGAAGGACTAGCGCACAAGAGACCCAGTACTTC